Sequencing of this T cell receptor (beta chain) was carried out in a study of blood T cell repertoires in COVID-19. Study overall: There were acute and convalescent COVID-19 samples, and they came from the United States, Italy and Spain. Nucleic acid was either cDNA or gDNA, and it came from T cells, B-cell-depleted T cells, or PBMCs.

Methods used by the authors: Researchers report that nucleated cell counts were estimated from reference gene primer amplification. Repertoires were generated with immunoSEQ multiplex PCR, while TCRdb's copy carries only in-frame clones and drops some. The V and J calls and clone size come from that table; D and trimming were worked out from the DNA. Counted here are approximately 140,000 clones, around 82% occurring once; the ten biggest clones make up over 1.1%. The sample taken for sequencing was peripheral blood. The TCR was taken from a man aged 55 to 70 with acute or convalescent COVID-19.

The CDR3 DNA reads as TGTGCCAGCAGACCCCCCGGAGGGTACGAGCAGTACTTC. This codes for CASRPPGGYEQYF. The gene calls are TRBV6-5 and TRBJ2-7; a possible D gene is TRBD2 (6 bases). The CDR3 length is 13 residues. The germline V and J ends were trimmed by 6 bases and 4 bases, with 13 bases remaining between them. Germline CDR1 reads MNHEY; CDR2 reads SVGAGI.